The 27 T cell receptor beta chains reported below all come from one sample, sequenced in a study of cytomegalovirus exposure and HLA in healthy donors. Primers: 60 Vbeta forward and 13 Jbeta reverse. Profiling relied on immunoSEQ multiplex PCR, and the TCRdb table lists in-frame clones only, not all of them. The sample includes some 110,000 clones, roughly 79% of them seen just once. Sequences were obtained from PBMCs. The source is a woman aged 18-29 years in good health and CMV-seronegative.

The chain has TRBV6-4 and TRBJ1-2; 7 positions agree with TRBD1. Germline V gene lookup returns CDR1 MRHNA and CDR2 SNTAGT. The V gene end was trimmed by 0 bases and the J gene end by 5 bases; junction bases not matched to a gene: 6. The CDR3 is 15 residues long. CDR3 sequence reads: CASSDSPGGSYGYTF. Written as DNA, the CDR3 is TGTGCCAGCAGTGACTCTCCAGGGGGATCATATGGCTACACCTTC.

This chain links TRBV5-6 with TRBJ2-1, with 7 positions matching TRBD1. With V trimmed by 2 bases and J by 1 base, 6 bases remained unmatched. The V gene's germline CDR1 is SGHDT and CDR2 YYEEEE. The CDR3 totals 16 residues. This CDR3 reads CASSFIGTASYNEQFF. The CDR3 region has the DNA TGTGCCAGCAGCTTTATCGGGACAGCTTCCTACAATGAGCAGTTCTTC. Using reference TRBV5-6 and TRBJ2-1 for the parts outside the CDR3, the full variable domain is DAGVTQSPTHLIKTRGQQVTLRCSPKSGHDTVSWYQQALGQGPQFIFQYYEEEERQRGNFPDRFSGHQFPNYSSELNVNALLLGDSALYLCASSFIGTASYNEQFFGPGTRLTVL.

This sequence joins TRBV4-1 and TRBJ1-5; perhaps TRBD1 as D (5 bases). The germline V gene has CDR1 MGHRA and CDR2 YSYEKL. V lost 4 bases and J 8 bases, leaving 18 bases between the germline ends. CDR3 length equals 15 residues. The CDR3 here is CASSPWGGGTEPQHF. CDR3 DNA: TGCGCCAGCAGCCCCTGGGGCGGGGGGACTGAGCCCCAGCATTTT.

The chain couples TRBV5-1 to TRBJ2-3, with 13 bases identical to TRBD2. Looked up from germline, CDR1 is SGHRS and CDR2 is YFSETQ. The CDR3 is 16 amino acids. V lost 3 bases and J lost 5; bases outside the gene matches: 6. The CDR3 nucleotides read TGCGCCAGCAGCTGGGGGACTAGCGGGGCTGAAGATACGCAGTATTTT. This encodes CASSWGTSGAEDTQYF.

This sequence joins TRBV6-6 and TRBJ1-6; D gene unclear. Trimming took off 7 bases at V and 7 bases at J, with 8 bases between the two ends. CDR1 MNHNY and CDR2 SVGAGI come from the germline V gene (reference sequence). This CDR3 is 12 amino acids long. CDR3 DNA: TGTGCCAGCAATTCGGGGAATTCACCCCTCCACTTT. Translated, it gives CASNSGNSPLHF.

The chain is built from TRBV28 and TRBJ1-1; TRBD1 matches at 10 bases. CDR1 and CDR2 (germline): MDHEN, SYDVKM. The CDR3 has 15 amino acids. Germline trimming cut 1 base from V and 6 bases from J; bases unmatched to any gene: 5. The CDR3 loop reads CASSLSRTGGAEAFF. In DNA form, the CDR3 reads TGTGCCAGCAGTTTATCCAGGACAGGGGGTGCTGAAGCTTTCTTT.

In this sample, this clone turned up once. The chain combines TRBV6-6 with TRBJ2-7; no reliable D call. CDR1 and CDR2 from the germline V gene are MNHNY and SVGAGI (reference sequence). This CDR3 region has 11 residues. Trimming cost V 2 bases and J 7 bases, with 6 bases left between them. The CDR3 reads CASSYREEQYF. The CDR3 bases are TGTGCCAGCAGTTACCGAGAAGAGCAGTACTTC.

This chain connects TRBV2 to TRBJ1-2; no clear D gene. In germline, CDR1 is SNHLY, CDR2 FYNNEI. Trimming left V 6 bases short and J 4 bases short, with 15 bases between. The CDR3 consists of 14 residues. As DNA, the CDR3 is TGTGCCAGCAGCGTCCTGAGCGCCTTCTATGGCTACACCTTC. Translating it yields CASSVLSAFYGYTF.

The chain links TRBV19 to TRBJ1-1, with 10 bases matching TRBD1. With 7 bases clipped from V and 4 bases from J, the junction kept 6 bases outside the gene matches. Germline V gives CDR1 LNHDA, CDR2 SQIVND (reference sequence). The CDR3 is made up of 14 amino acids. In DNA form, the CDR3 reads TGTGCCAGTATGGGGGGACAGGGGATCACTGAAGCTTTCTTT. Translated, it gives CASMGGQGITEAFF. The complete variable domain, with remaining parts taken from reference TRBV19 and TRBJ1-1, reads DGGITQSPKYLFRKEGQNVTLSCEQNLNHDAMYWYRQDPGQGLRLIYYSQIVNDFQKGDIAEGYSVSREKKESFPLTVTSAQKNPTAFYLCASMGGQGITEAFFGQGTRLTVV.

This clone was observed a single time. This sequence joins TRBV4-2 and TRBJ2-7; D gene uncertain. The V and J ends lost 3 bases and 1 base respectively, with 7 bases between them. Germline CDR1 reads LGHNA; CDR2 reads YNFKEQ. CDR3 size: 13 residues. The CDR3 nucleotides are TGTGCCAGCAGCCACACAGATTCCTACGAGCAGTACGTC. This codes for CASSHTDSYEQYV.

The table lists this clone with many counts. The chain is built from TRBV6-5 and TRBJ2-7, with D possibly matching TRBD1 (6 bases). V lost 10 bases and J lost 3, with 19 bases in between. The V gene's germline CDR1 is MNHEY and CDR2 SVGAGI. The CDR3 extends over 14 amino acids. DNA of the CDR3: TGTGCCACTGTTAACCGGGACACTTACTACGAGCAGTACTTC. Translating gives CATVNRDTYYEQYF.

The CDR3 region has the DNA TGCGCCAGCAGTTCTAAATGGGGGCAGACCACAGATACGCAGTATTTT. It specifies CASSSKWGQTTDTQYF. The chain combines TRBV5-1 with TRBJ2-3, with a weak D call TRBD1 (6 bases). This CDR3 is built from 16 residues. CDR1 and CDR2 from the germline V gene are SGHRS and YFSETQ. Trimming stripped 5 bases from V and 2 bases from J, with 18 bases between.

The J gene is TRBJ1-2, the V gene TRBV5-1, with 7 bases matching TRBD1. This CDR3 comprises 15 residues. CDR1 and CDR2 from the germline V gene are SGHRS and YFSETQ. J gave up 0 bases and V 4 bases, and 6 bases lay outside the gene matches. CDR3 sequence (DNA): TGCGCCAGCAGCCAAGACAGGGCCTCTAACTATGGCTACACCTTC. Translated: CASSQDRASNYGYTF.

This clone was seen a single time. V usage is TRBV5-6 and J usage is TRBJ1-6, with D unresolved. The CDR3 length is 12 residues. Trimming took 3 bases from V and 10 from J, leaving 8 bases between them. Looked up from germline, CDR1 is SGHDT and CDR2 is YYEEEE. CDR3 sequence: CASSSPVSPLHF. CDR3 DNA: TGTGCCAGCAGCTCTCCAGTCTCACCCCTCCACTTT. Based on the CDR3 plus reference TRBV5-6 and TRBJ1-6, the full variable domain is DAGVTQSPTHLIKTRGQQVTLRCSPKSGHDTVSWYQQALGQGPQFIFQYYEEEERQRGNFPDRFSGHQFPNYSSELNVNALLLGDSALYLCASSSPVSPLHFGNGTRLTVT.

J is TRBJ2-1 and V is TRBV30; TRBD2 agrees at 14 bases. J gave up 7 bases and V 6 bases, and 8 bases lay outside the gene matches. There are 15 residues in the CDR3. CDR1 GTSNPN and CDR2 SVGIG come from the germline V gene (reference sequence). CDR3 protein: CACRTGLAGANEQFF. The CDR3 coding sequence is TGTGCCTGTCGGACGGGACTAGCGGGGGCGAATGAGCAGTTCTTC. Looking up the rest from reference TRBV30 and TRBJ2-1 gives the full variable domain: SQTIHQWPATLVQPVGSPLSLECTVEGTSNPNLYWYRQAAGRGLQLLFYSVGIGQISSEVPQNLSASRPQDRQFILSSKKLLLSDSGFYLCACRTGLAGANEQFFGPGTRLTVL.

This clone was seen a few times. The rearrangement joins TRBV5-5 to TRBJ2-7; TRBD1 matches at 10 bases. CDR1 SGHKS and CDR2 YYEKEE come from the germline V gene (reference sequence). This CDR3 is 16 amino acids long. V lost 0 bases, J lost 2 bases, and 5 bases stayed unmatched. The CDR3 DNA is TGTGCCAGCAGCTTGGTATCGGGACAGGGGACCTACGAGCAGTACTTC. This sequence encodes CASSLVSGQGTYEQYF.

In its sample, this clone was seen once. The chain couples TRBV7-8 to TRBJ1-1; a possible D gene is TRBD1 (5 bases). Germline V gene lookup returns CDR1 SGHVS and CDR2 FQNEAQ. V lost 5 bases and J lost 2, with 15 bases in between. The CDR3 has 15 amino acids. In DNA form, the CDR3 reads TGTGCCAGCAGCCCAGGGACTTGGGGAAACACTGAAGCTTTCTTT. The encoded protein is CASSPGTWGNTEAFF. Complete variable domain (other parts from reference TRBV7-8 and TRBJ1-1): GAGVSQSPRYKVAKRGQDVALRCDPISGHVSLFWYQQALGQGPEFLTYFQNEAQLDKSGLPSDRFFAERPEGSVSTLKIQRTQQEDSAVYLCASSPGTWGNTEAFFGQGTRLTVV.

The J gene is TRBJ1-1, the V gene TRBV2; 10 bases are shared with TRBD1. Losses at the gene ends were 4 bases for V and 1 base for J; bases not matched to a gene: 3. Germline loops: CDR1 SNHLY, CDR2 FYNNEI. The CDR3 has 15 amino acids. CDR3 sequence: CASSGQGAWNTEAFF. The DNA for the CDR3 is TGTGCCAGCAGTGGACAGGGGGCATGGAACACTGAAGCTTTCTTT.

This CDR3 reads CASSFTTSGGAAGSDTQYF. As DNA, the CDR3 is TGTGCCAGCAGCTTCACGACTAGCGGGGGGGCCGCGGGGTCAGATACGCAGTATTTT. The genes are TRBV11-2 and TRBJ2-3; 14 nucleotides align to TRBD2. This CDR3 spans 19 amino acids. The J segment lost 4 bases and the V segment lost 3 bases, leaving 12 bases of the junction unmatched. Germline V gives CDR1 SGHAT, CDR2 FQNNGV. Together with reference TRBV11-2 and TRBJ2-3, the CDR3 gives the full variable domain: EAGVAQSPRYKIIEKRQSVAFWCNPISGHATLYWYQQILGQGPKLLIQFQNNGVVDDSQLPKDRFSAERLKGVDSTLKIQPAKLEDSAVYLCASSFTTSGGAAGSDTQYFGPGTRLTVL.

CDR3 in DNA: TGTGCCAGCAGCTTGACAGGCGGGGGCAGCTCCTACGAGCAGTACTTC. Translated: CASSLTGGGSSYEQYF. This chain joins TRBV5-6 and TRBJ2-7, with a possible D match to TRBD2 (7 bases). Germline assignment: CDR1 SGHDT and CDR2 YYEEEE. This CDR3 is built from 16 residues. V was trimmed by 1 base and J by 0 bases, leaving 14 bases between them.

This clone was recorded only once. The V call is TRBV30, the J call TRBJ2-1; 15 bases are shared with TRBD2. This CDR3 is 17 amino acids long. Germline CDR1 is GTSNPN and CDR2 is SVGIG (reference sequence). V lost 0 bases to trimming and J lost 2 bases; unmatched junction nucleotides: 2. The CDR3 loop reads CAWSVGLAGGPYNEQFF. The DNA of the CDR3 is TGTGCCTGGAGTGTTGGACTAGCGGGGGGGCCCTACAATGAGCAGTTCTTC.

The chain carries TRBV4-1 and TRBJ2-7, with 7 bases that match TRBD1. The ends lost 4 bases at V and 5 bases at J; junction bases unmatched: 8. From germline, CDR1 is MGHRA and CDR2 YSYEKL. The CDR3 runs to 14 residues. DNA for the CDR3: TGCGCCAGCAGCCGAGGACAGGTAATCAACGAGCAGTACTTC. Residues: CASSRGQVINEQYF.

This chain connects TRBV28 to TRBJ2-5, with D maybe TRBD2 (5 bases). This CDR3 contains 14 residues. Trimming removed 2 bases at V and 1 base at J, with 8 bases between. Germline V gene lookup returns CDR1 MDHEN and CDR2 SYDVKM. The CDR3 spells CASSLKDFQETQYF. The DNA for the CDR3 is TGTGCCAGCAGTTTAAAGGACTTCCAAGAGACCCAGTACTTC.

Worth noting for this clone: As the CDR3 is not closed by the conserved phenylalanine or tryptophan, this likely results from a read error. CDR3 loop: CAWSDSSNQPQHV. In DNA form, the CDR3 reads TGTGCCTGGAGTGACAGCAGCAATCAGCCCCAGCATGTT. The chain joins TRBV30 to TRBJ1-5; D uncertain. Germline loops: CDR1 GTSNPN, CDR2 SVGIG (reference sequence). The V end lost 1 base, the J end lost 1 base, and 5 bases lay between the germline ends. The CDR3 has 13 residues.

This clone came up a few times. This sequence joins TRBV6-1 and TRBJ1-6; no clear D. Germline loops: CDR1 MNHNS, CDR2 SASEGT. The ends were cut back, 4 bases at V and 5 bases at J, with 6 bases in the middle. This CDR3 is built from 13 residues. This chain's CDR3 is CASSGTDNSPLHF. Here the CDR3 DNA reads TGTGCCAGCAGTGGAACAGATAATTCACCCCTCCACTTT.

The chain employs TRBV5-1 and TRBJ2-2; D is ambiguous. Germline V CDR1 and CDR2: SGHRS, YFSETQ. V lost 1 base to trimming and J lost 8 bases, with 15 bases between them. The CDR3 totals 15 residues. CDR3 loop: CASSLYQALGGELFF. The CDR3 DNA reads as TGCGCCAGCAGCTTGTATCAGGCACTCGGTGGGGAGCTGTTTTTT.

The chain joins TRBV5-1 to TRBJ1-6; 7 nucleotides align to TRBD1. After removal of 5 bases from V and 1 base from J, the junction contained 6 bases not matched to a gene. CDR3 size: 16 residues. The germline CDR1 and CDR2 sequences are SGHRS and YFSETQ. This CDR3 reads CASSVQGESYNSPLHF. The CDR3 coding sequence is TGCGCCAGCAGTGTGCAGGGGGAGTCCTATAATTCACCCCTCCACTTT.